Sequencing of this TCR beta chain was carried out in a study of cytotoxic CD8 clonotypes in ibrutinib-treated CLL. Trimming removed 2 bases at V and 11 bases at J, with 18 bases between. The CDR3 loop spans 13 amino acids. The germline V gene has CDR1 GTSNPN and CDR2 SVGIG (reference sequence). The assay was immunoSEQ multiplex PCR, and TCRdb's table has in-frame clones only and misses some. The sample yields about 150,000 clones, 79% seen once. This TCR was recovered from a human donor with chronic lymphocytic leukemia. The rearrangement joins TRBV30 to TRBJ1-2, with a tentative D call TRBD1 (6 bases). The sample consisted of PBMCs, taken after 12 months of ibrutinib treatment. Written as DNA, the CDR3 is TGTGCCTGGAGTCAGACAGGAGCATCGGGGTACACCTTC. This gives the protein CAWSQTGASGYTF.